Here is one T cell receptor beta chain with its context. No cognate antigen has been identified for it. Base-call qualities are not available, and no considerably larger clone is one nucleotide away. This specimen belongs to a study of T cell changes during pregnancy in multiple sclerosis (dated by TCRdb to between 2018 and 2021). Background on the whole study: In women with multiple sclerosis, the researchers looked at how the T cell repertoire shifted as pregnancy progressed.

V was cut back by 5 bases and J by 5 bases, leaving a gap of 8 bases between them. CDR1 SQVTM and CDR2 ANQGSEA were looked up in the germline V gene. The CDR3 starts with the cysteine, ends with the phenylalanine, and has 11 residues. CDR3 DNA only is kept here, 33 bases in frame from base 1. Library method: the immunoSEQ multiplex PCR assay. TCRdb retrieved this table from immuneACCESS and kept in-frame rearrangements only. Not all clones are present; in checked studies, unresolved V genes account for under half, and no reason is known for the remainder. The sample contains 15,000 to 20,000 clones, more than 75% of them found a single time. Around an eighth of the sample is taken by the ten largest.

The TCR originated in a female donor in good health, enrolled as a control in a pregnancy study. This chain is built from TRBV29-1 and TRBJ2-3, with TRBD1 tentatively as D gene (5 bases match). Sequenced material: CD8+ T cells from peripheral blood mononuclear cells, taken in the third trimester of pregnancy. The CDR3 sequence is CSVIRVDTQYF. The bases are TGCAGCGTTATCAGGGTAGATACGCAGTATTTT.